This T cell receptor (beta chain) was documented in a study of cytomegalovirus exposure and HLA in healthy donors. Study information: Of some 400 genotyped donors, roughly 81% grouped in the Caucasian-associated ancestry cluster.

The PCR made use of 60 Vbeta and 13 Jbeta primers. Clones were read by immunoSEQ multiplex PCR, and TCRdb kept only the in-frame ones, dropping some. The sample includes 150,000 to 200,000 clones, 12% of them seen just once. The CDR3 extends over 15 amino acids. CDR1 and CDR2 (germline): SGHRS, YFSETQ. Those who donated were healthy bone marrow donors. With respect to this clone: Its antigen is unknown. The junction and the germline gene differ at one end; a read error may be behind it.

Findings and caveats of the study: Solely CMV serostatus was available to characterize immune exposure.

The TCR originated in a man between 45 and 60 years old in good health and CMV-seropositive. The sample was PBMCs. This chain links TRBV5-1 with TRBJ2-3, with 12 bases matching TRBD2. The CDR3 DNA reads as TGCGTCAGCAGCCCGCCTAGCGGGGGGGCCCGTCCGCAGTATTTT. Protein product: CVSSPPSGGARPQYF.